This T cell receptor (beta chain) was captured in a study of blood T cells in healthy people across ages. Study-wide findings and caveats: Researchers said unsorted PBMCs prevented a conclusive naive versus antigen-experienced comparison. CMV status of donors was not determined, possibly confounding expanded clonotype changes. More naive CD4+ cells and higher diversity marked long-lived donors relative to aged donors. Age brought a roughly linear fall in TCR beta diversity measured per million T cells.

Through a sample-barcoded 5' primer and a J-beta primer mix, a second PCR was run for roughly 6 to 11 cycles. TCRdb re-derived calls from the 5' RACE reads in MiXCR, one entry per CDR3 protein. The data show around 1,800,000 distinct CDR3 sequences, about 39% seen once. In regard to this clonotype: Antigen unknown.

CDR1 SGHDN and CDR2 FVKESK come from the germline V gene. Trimming took 4 bases from V and 1 from J, leaving 13 bases between them. This CDR3 is built from 15 residues. This sequence originates from a human donor in good health. Input material: blood. This chain connects TRBV14 to TRBJ1-2, with TRBD1 as a possible D gene (6 bases). CDR3: CASSREGQNNYGYTF. CDR3 DNA sequence: TGTGCCAGCAGCCGAGAGGGACAAAATAACTATGGCTACACCTTC.